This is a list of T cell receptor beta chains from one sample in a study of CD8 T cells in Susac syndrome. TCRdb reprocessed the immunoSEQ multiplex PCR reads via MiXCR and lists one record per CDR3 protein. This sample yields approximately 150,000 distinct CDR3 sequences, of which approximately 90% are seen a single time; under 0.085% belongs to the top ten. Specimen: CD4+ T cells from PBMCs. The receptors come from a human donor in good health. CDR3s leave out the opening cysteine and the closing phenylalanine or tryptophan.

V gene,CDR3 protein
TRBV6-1,ASRPGQGVGIQY
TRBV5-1,ASSLQQGASSNYGYT
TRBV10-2,ATLTGGGSPLH
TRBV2,ASTGVSYEQY
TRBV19,ASSIRGTGEQY
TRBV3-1,ASSQDMTAWGYT
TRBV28,ASSLRSGLQY
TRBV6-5,ASSFRQNPYEQY
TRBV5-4,ASSKAGGLGTDTQY
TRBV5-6,ASSLIRHLAKNIQY
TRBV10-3,AINPIGLGYEQY
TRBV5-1,ASSLALAAENTGELF
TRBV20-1,SAIETGATNEKLF
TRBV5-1,ASSPGLGRLGTEAF
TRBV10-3,AISERNLPYEQY
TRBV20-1,SARDRGEGMSYT
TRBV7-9,ASSFSGTGVPYEQY
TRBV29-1,SVEDPLREIYGYT
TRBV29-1,SVAMTSGQTQY
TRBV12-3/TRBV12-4,ASSTTTPGNTIY